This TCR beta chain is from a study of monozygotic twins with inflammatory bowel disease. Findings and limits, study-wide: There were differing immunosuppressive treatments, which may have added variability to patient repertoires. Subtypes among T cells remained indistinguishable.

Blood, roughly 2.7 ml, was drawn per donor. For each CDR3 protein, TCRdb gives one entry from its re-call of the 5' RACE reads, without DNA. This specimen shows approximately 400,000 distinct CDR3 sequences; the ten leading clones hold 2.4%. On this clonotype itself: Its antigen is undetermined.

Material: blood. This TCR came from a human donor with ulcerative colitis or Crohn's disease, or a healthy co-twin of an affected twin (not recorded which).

CDR3 protein: CSARAGQGGSSYNEQFF. The chain couples TRBV20-1 to TRBJ2-1; there is no DNA to check the TCRdb D call of TRBD1. There are 17 residues in the CDR3. In germline, CDR1 is DFQATT, CDR2 SNEGSKA (reference sequence).